These 18 T cell receptor beta chains were sequenced from one sample in a study of blood T cell repertoires in COVID-19. This table comes from immunoSEQ multiplex PCR, and its TCRdb copy is limited to in-frame clones, with some not included. The sample gives 110,000 to 150,000 clones, more than 75% of which show up once; 4% is in the top ten. The sequencing input was peripheral blood. The source is a woman aged 80 or over with acute or convalescent COVID-19.

The V gene is TRBV3-1 (or the pseudogene TRBV3-2), the J gene TRBJ1-1; possible D gene TRBD1, 5 bases. V gave up 5 bases and J gave up 2 bases, with 15 bases separating them. CDR1 is LGHDT, CDR2 YNNKEL, per germline (reference sequence). This CDR3 has 15 residues. CDR3 sequence: CASSKEGAANTEAFF. The CDR3 region has the DNA TGTGCCAGCAGCAAGGAAGGGGCCGCAAACACTGAAGCTTTCTTT.

J is TRBJ2-7 and V is TRBV7-9, with D hard to call. Trimming removed 5 bases at V and 2 bases at J, with 7 bases between. This CDR3 comprises 12 residues. Germline V gives CDR1 SEHNR, CDR2 FQNEAQ (reference sequence). The chain's CDR3 is CASSLSPYEQYF. The CDR3, as DNA: TGTGCCAGCAGCCTTAGCCCCTACGAGCAGTACTTC.

There are many counts of this clone. The rearrangement uses TRBV7-9 and TRBJ2-7; a possible D gene is TRBD1 (5 bases). V was pared by 5 bases and J by 2 bases, with 10 bases between. CDR3 size: 13 residues. Germline loops: CDR1 SEHNR, CDR2 FQNEAQ (reference sequence). CDR3 in amino acids: CASSPRGPYEQYF. The CDR3, as DNA: TGTGCCAGCAGCCCAAGGGGCCCCTACGAGCAGTACTTC.

V is TRBV19 and J is TRBJ1-6; D unresolved. CDR3 size: 12 residues. V dropped 3 bases and J dropped 11 bases, with 8 bases sitting between them. Germline-derived CDR1 and CDR2 are LNHDA and SQIVND (reference sequence). CDR3 bases: TGTGCCAGTAGTATCGGGTATCCACCCCTCCACTTT. Protein sequence: CASSIGYPPLHF.

V gene TRBV28 combines with J gene TRBJ2-7; possible D gene TRBD1, 6 bases. CDR1 is MDHEN, CDR2 SYDVKM, per germline. The CDR3 totals 13 residues. The V end was cut by 7 bases, the J end by 3 bases, with 13 bases between. CDR3 in DNA: TGTGCCAGCACGACAGGACCAGTCTACGAGCAGTACTTC. Amino acids: CASTTGPVYEQYF.

This rearrangement joins TRBV19 to TRBJ2-1; 9 bases map to TRBD1. With 5 bases clipped from V and 5 bases from J, the junction kept 10 bases outside the gene matches. The CDR3 totals 16 residues. Per the germline V gene, CDR1 is LNHDA and CDR2 is SQIVND (reference sequence). CDR3 protein: CASSRGRDRDHNEQFF. The CDR3 DNA reads as TGTGCCAGTAGTCGAGGCCGGGACAGGGATCACAATGAGCAGTTCTTC.

J is TRBJ2-1 and V is TRBV11-2; a weak D match, TRBD1 (5 bases). V lost 7 bases to trimming and J lost 8 bases, with 15 bases between them. Germline V gives CDR1 SGHAT, CDR2 FQNNGV. The CDR3 runs to 13 residues. CDR3 sequence (DNA): TGTGCCAGCACCATCTACAGGATCCATGAGCAGTTCTTC. Translation gives CASTIYRIHEQFF. Together with reference TRBV11-2 and TRBJ2-1, the CDR3 gives the full variable domain: EAGVAQSPRYKIIEKRQSVAFWCNPISGHATLYWYQQILGQGPKLLIQFQNNGVVDDSQLPKDRFSAERLKGVDSTLKIQPAKLEDSAVYLCASTIYRIHEQFFGPGTRLTVL.

The chain joins TRBV3-1 (or the pseudogene TRBV3-2) to TRBJ2-5; tentatively, D is TRBD2 (6 bases). V lost 7 bases and J 7 bases, leaving 19 bases between the germline ends. CDR3 length: 14 amino acids. Germline V lookup: CDR1 LGHDT, CDR2 YNNKEL (reference sequence). In nucleotides, the CDR3 is TGTGCCAGCATCCCGAACAGGAACGGGGGGACCCAGTACTTC. It specifies CASIPNRNGGTQYF.

There are a few counts of this clone. CDR3 coding DNA: TGTGCCAGCACGGGCGGACTCTCCTACGAGCAGTACTTC. It specifies CASTGGLSYEQYF. The rearrangement links TRBV2 to TRBJ2-7, with a tentative D call TRBD2 (5 bases). Trimming shortened V by 7 bases and J by 0 bases, and 10 bases separated the two germline ends. The CDR3 extends over 13 amino acids. Germline CDR1 is SNHLY and CDR2 is FYNNEI.

The chain recombines TRBV5-6 with TRBJ2-3; tentatively, D is TRBD2 (7 bases). The CDR3 runs 16 residues. The germline V gene encodes CDR1 SGHDT and CDR2 YYEEEE. The V end lost 4 bases, the J end lost 1 base, and 16 bases lay between the germline ends. The CDR3 region is CASSLGGGPGTDTQYF. CDR3 in DNA: TGTGCCAGCAGCCTGGGCGGGGGCCCAGGCACAGATACGCAGTATTTT.

The sample holds one count of this clone. The rearrangement joins TRBV9 to TRBJ1-2, with D perhaps matching TRBD1 (6 bases). This CDR3 has 13 residues. Per germline, CDR1 SGDLS and CDR2 YYNGEE. Trimming removed 3 bases from V and 5 bases from J, with 11 bases in between. This chain's CDR3 is CASSAQGTYGYTF. CDR3 coding DNA: TGTGCCAGCAGCGCCCAGGGGACGTATGGCTACACCTTC.

The table lists this clone with a count of one. The CDR3 sequence: CSASNRGGYTF. The CDR3 coding sequence is TGCAGTGCTAGTAATAGGGGTGGCTACACCTTC. The rearrangement joins TRBV20-1 to TRBJ1-2; D may be TRBD1 (5 bases). Per germline, CDR1 DFQATT and CDR2 SNEGSKA (reference sequence). The CDR3 has 11 amino acids. Trimming stripped 3 bases from V and 7 bases from J, with 9 bases between.

The V call is TRBV27, the J call TRBJ1-4, with D perhaps TRBD1 (5 bases). In germline, CDR1 is MNHEY, CDR2 SMNVEV (reference sequence). The length of the CDR3 is 13 residues. Trimming pared 6 bases from V and 7 bases from J, leaving 12 bases between. CDR3 sequence reads: CASSWGRFEKLFF. The DNA of the CDR3 is TGTGCCAGCAGCTGGGGCAGGTTTGAAAAACTGTTTTTT.

The chain couples TRBV7-9 to TRBJ1-3; D not resolved. CDR1 and CDR2 (germline): SEHNR, FQNEAQ (reference sequence). V was pared by 1 base and J by 1 base, with 8 bases between. This CDR3 comprises 15 residues. Written as DNA, the CDR3 is TGTGCCAGCAGCTTAGATGGCATGTCTGGAAACACCATATATTTT. It translates to CASSLDGMSGNTIYF.

The chain recombines TRBV28 with TRBJ1-2; TRBD1 is a possible D gene (6 bases). CDR3 size: 16 residues. CDR1 and CDR2 (germline): MDHEN, SYDVKM. Between the trimmed V and J ends, which lost 0 bases and 0 bases, there was a span of 11 bases. The CDR3 DNA reads as TGTGCCAGCAGTTTATGGAAAGGGGGATCTAACTATGGCTACACCTTC. Protein sequence: CASSLWKGGSNYGYTF.

The chain combines TRBV6-5 with TRBJ1-1; D ambiguous. The CDR3 consists of 15 residues. V dropped 2 bases and J dropped 3 bases, with 13 bases sitting between them. CDR1 is MNHEY, CDR2 SVGAGI, per germline. The CDR3 DNA reads TGTGCCAGCAGTTACGTGGGAGGCCCGGACACTGAAGCTTTCTTT. Residues: CASSYVGGPDTEAFF.

The J gene is TRBJ2-2, the V gene TRBV5-1, with TRBD1 identical over 10 bases. The CDR3 is 16 amino acids. The V gene's germline CDR1 is SGHRS and CDR2 YFSETQ. The V segment lost 5 bases and the J segment 0 bases; nucleotides outside the gene matches: 4. In DNA form, the CDR3 reads TGCGCCAGCAGTCTGACAGGGGGCTCGAACACCGGGGAGCTGTTTTTT. This sequence encodes CASSLTGGSNTGELFF.

The gene calls are TRBV30 and TRBJ1-1; D not certain. With 2 bases removed from V and 1 base from J, the gap between germline ends came to 8 bases. Per germline, CDR1 GTSNPN and CDR2 SVGIG (reference sequence). CDR3 size: 13 residues. The CDR3 DNA reads as TGTGCCTGGAGTTTTTTTAAGAACACTGAAGCTTTCTTT. It encodes CAWSFFKNTEAFF.